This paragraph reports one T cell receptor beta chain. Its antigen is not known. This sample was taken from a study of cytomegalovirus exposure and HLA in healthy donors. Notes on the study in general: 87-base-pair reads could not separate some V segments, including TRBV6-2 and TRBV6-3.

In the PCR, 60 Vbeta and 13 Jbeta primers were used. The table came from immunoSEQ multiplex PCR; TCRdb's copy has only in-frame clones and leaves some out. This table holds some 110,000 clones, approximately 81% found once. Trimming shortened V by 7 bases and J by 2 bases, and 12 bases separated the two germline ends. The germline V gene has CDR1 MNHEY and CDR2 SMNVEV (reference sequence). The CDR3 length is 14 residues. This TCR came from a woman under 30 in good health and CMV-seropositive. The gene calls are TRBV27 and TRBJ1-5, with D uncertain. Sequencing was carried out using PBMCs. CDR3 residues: CASTGIGGNQPQHF. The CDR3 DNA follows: TGTGCCAGCACGGGGATCGGGGGCAATCAGCCCCAGCATTTT.